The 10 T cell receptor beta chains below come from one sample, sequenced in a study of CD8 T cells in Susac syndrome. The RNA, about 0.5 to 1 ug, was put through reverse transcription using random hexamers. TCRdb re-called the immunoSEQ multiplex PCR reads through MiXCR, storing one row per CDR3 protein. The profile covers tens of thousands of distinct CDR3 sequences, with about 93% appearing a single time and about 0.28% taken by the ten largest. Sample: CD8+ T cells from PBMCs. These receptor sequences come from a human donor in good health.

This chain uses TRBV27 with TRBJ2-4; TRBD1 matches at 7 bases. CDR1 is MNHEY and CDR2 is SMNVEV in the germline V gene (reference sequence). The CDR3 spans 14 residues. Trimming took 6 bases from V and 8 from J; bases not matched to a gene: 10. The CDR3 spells CASRPQGVADIQYF. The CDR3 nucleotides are TGTGCCAGCAGACCCCAGGGGGTGGCGGACATTCAGTACTTC.

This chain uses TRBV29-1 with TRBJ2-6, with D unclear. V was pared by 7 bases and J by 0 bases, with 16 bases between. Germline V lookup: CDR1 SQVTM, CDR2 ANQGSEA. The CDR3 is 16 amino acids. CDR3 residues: CSATADDNSGANVLTF. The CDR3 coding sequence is TGCAGCGCCACCGCGGACGATAACTCTGGGGCCAACGTCCTGACTTTC.

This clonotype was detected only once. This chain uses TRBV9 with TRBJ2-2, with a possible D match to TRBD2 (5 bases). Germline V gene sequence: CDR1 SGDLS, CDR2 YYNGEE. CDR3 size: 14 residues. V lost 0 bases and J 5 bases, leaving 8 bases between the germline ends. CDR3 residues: CASSVGSGTGELFF. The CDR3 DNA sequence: TGTGCCAGCAGCGTAGGGTCGGGGACCGGGGAGCTGTTTTTT.

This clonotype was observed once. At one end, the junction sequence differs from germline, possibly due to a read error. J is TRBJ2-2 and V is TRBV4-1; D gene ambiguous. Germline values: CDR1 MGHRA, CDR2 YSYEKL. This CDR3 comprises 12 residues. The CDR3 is CASSQGPGELFF. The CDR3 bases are TGCGCCAGCAGCCAAGGGCCCGGCGAGCTGTTTTTT.

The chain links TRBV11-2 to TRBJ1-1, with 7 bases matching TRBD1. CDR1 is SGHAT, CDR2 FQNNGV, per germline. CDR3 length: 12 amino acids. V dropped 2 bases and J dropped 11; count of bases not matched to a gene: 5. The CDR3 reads CASSLLRGPAFF. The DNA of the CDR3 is TGTGCCAGCAGCTTATTAAGGGGGCCTGCTTTCTTT.

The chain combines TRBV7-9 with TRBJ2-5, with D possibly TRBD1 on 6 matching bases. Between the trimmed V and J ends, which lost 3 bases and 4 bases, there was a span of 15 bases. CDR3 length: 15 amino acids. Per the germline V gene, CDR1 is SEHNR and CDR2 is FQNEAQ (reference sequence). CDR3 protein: CASSFAQGKGETQYF. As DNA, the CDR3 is TGTGCCAGCAGCTTCGCACAGGGAAAGGGAGAGACCCAGTACTTC.

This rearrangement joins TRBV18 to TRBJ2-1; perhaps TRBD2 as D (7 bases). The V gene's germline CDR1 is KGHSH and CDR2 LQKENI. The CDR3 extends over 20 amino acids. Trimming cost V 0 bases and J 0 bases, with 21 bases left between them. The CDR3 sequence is CASSPPEELAGALSYNEQFF. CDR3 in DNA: TGTGCCAGCTCACCACCGGAGGAGTTGGCGGGGGCCCTCTCCTACAATGAGCAGTTCTTC. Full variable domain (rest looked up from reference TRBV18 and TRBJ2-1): NAGVMQNPRHLVRRRGQEARLRCSPMKGHSHVYWYRQLPEEGLKFMVYLQKENIIDESGMPKERFSAEFPKEGPSILRIQQVVRGDSAAYFCASSPPEELAGALSYNEQFFGPGTRLTVL.

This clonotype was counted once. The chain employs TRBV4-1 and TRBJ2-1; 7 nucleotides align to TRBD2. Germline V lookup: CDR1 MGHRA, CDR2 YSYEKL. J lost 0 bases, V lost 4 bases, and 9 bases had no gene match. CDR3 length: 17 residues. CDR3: CASSPTSSQLSYNEQFF. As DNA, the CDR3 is TGCGCCAGCAGCCCGACTAGCTCACAACTCTCCTACAATGAGCAGTTCTTC.

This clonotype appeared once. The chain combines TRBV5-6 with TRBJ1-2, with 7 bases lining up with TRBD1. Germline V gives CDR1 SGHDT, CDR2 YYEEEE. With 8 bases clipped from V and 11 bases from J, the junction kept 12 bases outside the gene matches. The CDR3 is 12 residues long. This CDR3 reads CASLEGGQPYTF. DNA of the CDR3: TGTGCCAGTCTCGAGGGGGGACAGCCTTACACCTTC.

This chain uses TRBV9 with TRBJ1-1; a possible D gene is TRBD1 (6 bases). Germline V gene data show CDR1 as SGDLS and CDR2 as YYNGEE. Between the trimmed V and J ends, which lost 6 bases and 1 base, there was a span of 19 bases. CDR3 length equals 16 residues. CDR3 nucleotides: TGTGCCAGCAACCTTGGCAGGGCAGGGGAGAACACTGAAGCTTTCTTT. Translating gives CASNLGRAGENTEAFF. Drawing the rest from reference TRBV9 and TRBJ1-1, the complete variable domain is DSGVTQTPKHLITATGQRVTLRCSPRSGDLSVYWYQQSLDQGLQFLIQYYNGEERAKGNILERFSAQQFPDLHSELNLSSLELGDSALYFCASNLGRAGENTEAFFGQGTRLTVV.